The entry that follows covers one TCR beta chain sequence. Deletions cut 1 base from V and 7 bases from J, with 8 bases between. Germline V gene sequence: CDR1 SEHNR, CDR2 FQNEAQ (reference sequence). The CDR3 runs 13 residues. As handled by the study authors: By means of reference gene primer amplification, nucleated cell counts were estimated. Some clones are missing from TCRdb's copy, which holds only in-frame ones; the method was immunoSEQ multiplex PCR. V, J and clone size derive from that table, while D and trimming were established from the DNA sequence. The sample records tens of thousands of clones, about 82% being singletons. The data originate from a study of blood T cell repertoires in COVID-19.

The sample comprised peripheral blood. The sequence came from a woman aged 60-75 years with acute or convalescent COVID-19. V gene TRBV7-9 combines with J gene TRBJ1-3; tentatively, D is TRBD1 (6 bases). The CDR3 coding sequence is TGTGCCAGCAGCTTAGTCAGGGGCAACACCATATATTTT. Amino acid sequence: CASSLVRGNTIYF. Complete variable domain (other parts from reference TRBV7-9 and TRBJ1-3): DTGVSQNPRHKITKRGQNVTFRCDPISEHNRLYWYRQTLGQGPEFLTYFQNEAQLEKSRLLSDRFSAERPKGSFSTLEIQRTEQGDSAMYLCASSLVRGNTIYFGEGSWLTVV.